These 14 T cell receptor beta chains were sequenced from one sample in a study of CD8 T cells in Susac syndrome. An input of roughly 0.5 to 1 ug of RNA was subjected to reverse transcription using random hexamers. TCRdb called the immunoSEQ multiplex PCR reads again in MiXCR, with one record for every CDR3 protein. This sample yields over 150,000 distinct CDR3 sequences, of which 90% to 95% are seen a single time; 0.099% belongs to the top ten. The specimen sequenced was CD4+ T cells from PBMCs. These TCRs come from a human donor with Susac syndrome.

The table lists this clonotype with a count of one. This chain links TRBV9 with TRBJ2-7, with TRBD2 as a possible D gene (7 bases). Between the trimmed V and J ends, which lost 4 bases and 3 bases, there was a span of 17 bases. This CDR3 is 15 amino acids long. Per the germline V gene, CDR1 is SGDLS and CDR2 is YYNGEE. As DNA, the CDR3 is TGTGCCAGCAGCCCCGGGGGGCACGTATTCTACGAGCAGTACTTC. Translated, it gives CASSPGGHVFYEQYF.

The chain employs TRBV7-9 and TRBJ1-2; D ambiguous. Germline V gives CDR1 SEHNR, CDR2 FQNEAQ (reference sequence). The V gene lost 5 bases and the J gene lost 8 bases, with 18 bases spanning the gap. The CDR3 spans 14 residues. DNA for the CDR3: TGTGCCAGCAGCGCACCGACACGTGCCGGCGGCTACACCTTC. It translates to CASSAPTRAGGYTF.

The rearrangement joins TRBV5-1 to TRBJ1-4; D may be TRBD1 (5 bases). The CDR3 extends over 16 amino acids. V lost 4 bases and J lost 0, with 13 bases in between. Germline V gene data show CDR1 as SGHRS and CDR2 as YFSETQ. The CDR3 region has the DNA TGCGCCAGCAGCGACTCCGACAGAACAACTAATGAAAAACTGTTTTTT. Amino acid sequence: CASSDSDRTTNEKLFF.

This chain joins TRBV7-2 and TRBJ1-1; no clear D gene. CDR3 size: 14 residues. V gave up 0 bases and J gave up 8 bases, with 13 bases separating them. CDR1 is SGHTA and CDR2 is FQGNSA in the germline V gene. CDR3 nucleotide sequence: TGTGCCAGCAGCTTAGCGCAACCACAGAGGGAAGCTTTCTTT. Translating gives CASSLAQPQREAFF.

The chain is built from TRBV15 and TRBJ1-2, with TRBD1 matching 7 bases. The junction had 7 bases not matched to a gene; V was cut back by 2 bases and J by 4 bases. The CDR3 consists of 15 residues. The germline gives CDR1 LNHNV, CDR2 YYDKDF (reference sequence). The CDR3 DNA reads TGTGCCACCAGCAGATCGACAGGGTCGGGCTATGGCTACACCTTC. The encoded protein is CATSRSTGSGYGYTF. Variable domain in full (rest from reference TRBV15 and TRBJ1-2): DAMVIQNPRYQVTQFGKPVTLSCSQTLNHNVMYWYQQKSSQAPKLLFHYYDKDFNNEADTPDNFQSRRPNTSFCFLDIRSPGLGDTAMYLCATSRSTGSGYGYTFGSGTRLTVV.

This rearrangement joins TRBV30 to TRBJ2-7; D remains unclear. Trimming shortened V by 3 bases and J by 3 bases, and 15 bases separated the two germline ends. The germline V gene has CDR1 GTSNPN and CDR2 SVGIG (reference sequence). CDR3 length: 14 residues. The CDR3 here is CAWRPERSLYEQYF. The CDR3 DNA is TGTGCCTGGAGACCCGAAAGGTCCCTCTACGAGCAGTACTTC.

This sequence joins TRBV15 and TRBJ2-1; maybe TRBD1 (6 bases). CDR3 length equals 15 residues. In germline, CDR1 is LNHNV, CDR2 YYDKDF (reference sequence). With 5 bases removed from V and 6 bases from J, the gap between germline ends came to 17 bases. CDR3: CATSPPGHGANEQFF. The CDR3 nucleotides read TGTGCCACCAGCCCCCCGGGACATGGGGCCAATGAGCAGTTCTTC.

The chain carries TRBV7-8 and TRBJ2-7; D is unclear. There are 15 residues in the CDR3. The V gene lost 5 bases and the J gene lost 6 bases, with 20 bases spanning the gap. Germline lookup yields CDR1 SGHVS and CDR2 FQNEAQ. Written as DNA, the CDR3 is TGTGCCAGCAGCCCTCTGTTGGGCTCTTCATCCGAGCAGTACTTC. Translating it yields CASSPLLGSSSEQYF.

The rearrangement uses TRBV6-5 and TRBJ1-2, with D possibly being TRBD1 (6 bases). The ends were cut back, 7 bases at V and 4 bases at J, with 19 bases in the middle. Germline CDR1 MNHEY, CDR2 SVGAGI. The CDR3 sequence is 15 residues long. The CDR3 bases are TGTGCCAGCACCCTAGGGCAGGGGTCTACCTATGGCTACACCTTC. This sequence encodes CASTLGQGSTYGYTF.

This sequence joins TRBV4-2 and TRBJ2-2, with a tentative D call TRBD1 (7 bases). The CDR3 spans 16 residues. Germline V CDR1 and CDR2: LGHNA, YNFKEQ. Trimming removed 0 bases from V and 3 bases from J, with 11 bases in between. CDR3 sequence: CASSQDGGGDTGELFF. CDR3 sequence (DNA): TGTGCCAGCAGCCAAGATGGAGGGGGCGACACCGGGGAGCTGTTTTTT.

CDR3 sequence (DNA): TGCAGTGCTAGAGATCTAAAGGGATCTAACTATGGCTACACCTTC. Translating it yields CSARDLKGSNYGYTF. This chain joins TRBV20-1 and TRBJ1-2; D unresolved. Germline V CDR1 and CDR2: DFQATT, SNEGSKA (reference sequence). The CDR3 is made up of 15 amino acids. The V and J ends lost 0 bases and 0 bases respectively, with 11 bases between them.

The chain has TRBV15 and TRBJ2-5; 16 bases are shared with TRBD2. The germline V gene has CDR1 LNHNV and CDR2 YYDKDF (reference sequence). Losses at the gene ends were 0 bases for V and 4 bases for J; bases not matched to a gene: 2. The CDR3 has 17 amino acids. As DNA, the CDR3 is TGTGCCACCAGCAGAGATGGGACTAGCGGGAGGGCAGAGACCCAGTACTTC. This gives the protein CATSRDGTSGRAETQYF.

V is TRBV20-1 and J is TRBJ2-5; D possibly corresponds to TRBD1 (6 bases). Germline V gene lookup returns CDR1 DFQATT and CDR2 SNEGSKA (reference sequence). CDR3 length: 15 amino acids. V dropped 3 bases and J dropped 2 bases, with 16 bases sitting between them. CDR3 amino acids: CSARTTGTPQETQYF. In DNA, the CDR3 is TGCAGTGCTAGGACAACAGGGACCCCACAAGAGACCCAGTACTTC.

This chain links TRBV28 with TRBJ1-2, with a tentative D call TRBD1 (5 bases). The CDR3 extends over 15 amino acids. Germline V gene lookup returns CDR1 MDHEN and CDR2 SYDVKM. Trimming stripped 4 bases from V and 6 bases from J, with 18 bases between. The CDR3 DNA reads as TGTGCCAGCAGTTCTTATGGGACGGACACTAATGGCTACACCTTC. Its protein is CASSSYGTDTNGYTF.